Following are 22 T cell receptor beta chains from one sample sequenced in a study of blood T cells in healthy people across ages. The second PCR ran about 6 to 12 cycles with a sample-barcoded 5' primer and J-beta primers. TCRdb passed the 5' RACE reads through MiXCR, listing each CDR3 protein once. The sample consists of around 500,000 distinct CDR3 sequences, about 28% of them appearing once. These data also formed part of another study, on T cells of mothers and their children.

Material for sequencing was blood. Source of these receptors: a boy aged 2 to 10 in good health.

The gene calls are TRBV27 and TRBJ2-5; D is undetermined. This CDR3 spans 16 amino acids. From germline, CDR1 is MNHEY and CDR2 SMNVEV (reference sequence). The V gene lost 6 bases and the J gene lost 5 bases, with 22 bases spanning the gap. Here the CDR3 reads CASRKRSKPSEETQYF. Written as DNA, the CDR3 is TGTGCCAGCAGAAAAAGGTCGAAGCCCAGTGAGGAGACCCAGTACTTC.

The chain has TRBV20-1 and TRBJ1-6; D may be TRBD1 (6 bases). Trimming removed 6 bases from V and 14 bases from J, with 20 bases in between. CDR1 is DFQATT, CDR2 SNEGSKA, per germline (reference sequence). The CDR3 has 13 residues. CDR3 region: CSAHSTGRSSLHF. In nucleotides, the CDR3 is TGCAGTGCCCACTCGACAGGACGGTCATCCCTCCACTTT.

The chain links TRBV20-1 to TRBJ1-1; D is undetermined. In germline, CDR1 is DFQATT, CDR2 SNEGSKA (reference sequence). Trimming removed 6 bases from V and 0 bases from J, with 8 bases in between. This CDR3 is built from 12 residues. As DNA, the CDR3 is TGCAGTGCCCTCTCCATGAACACTGAAGCTTTCTTT. Residues: CSALSMNTEAFF.

The chain recombines TRBV12-5 with TRBJ2-1; 7 nucleotides match TRBD2. Germline CDR1 is LGHNT and CDR2 is FRNRAP. The J segment lost 1 base and the V segment lost 3 bases, leaving 18 bases of the junction unmatched. The CDR3 length is 20 residues. DNA for the CDR3: TGTGCTAGTGGTTTCCTCCTAGCGGACATACGATGGGGTTCCTACAATGAGCAGTTCTTC. Its translation: CASGFLLADIRWGSYNEQFF.

This chain joins TRBV21-1 and TRBJ2-5; the table's D gene call, TRBD1, was not cross checked with the DNA. The DNA end is a closer match to TRBJ2-1, so the J assignment may be wrong. TRBV21-1 is an annotated pseudogene. This CDR3 region has 18 residues. CDR3: CASSKAAWGQGPKMEQFF. CDR3 nucleotides: TGTGCCAGCAGCAAAGCGGCTTGGGGCCAGGGGCCTAAAATGGAGCAGTTCTTC.

This clonotype was recorded a few times. The gene calls are TRBV12-5 and TRBJ1-2; 9 bases are shared with TRBD1. Germline V lookup: CDR1 LGHNT, CDR2 FRNRAP. The CDR3 extends over 19 amino acids. V lost 2 bases, J lost 2 bases, and 15 bases stayed unmatched. CDR3 protein: CASGLILRRQGVENYGYTF. CDR3 in DNA: TGTGCTAGTGGTTTGATCCTCCGTCGACAGGGGGTCGAAAACTATGGCTACACCTTC.

V and J are TRBV3-1 and TRBJ2-1, with a weak D call TRBD1 (6 bases). Trimming shortened V by 0 bases and J by 8 bases, and 14 bases separated the two germline ends. Germline V CDR1 and CDR2: LGHDT, YNNKEL (reference sequence). CDR3 length: 15 amino acids. The CDR3: CASSQDQGRADEQFF. DNA of the CDR3: TGTGCCAGCAGCCAAGATCAGGGGCGCGCGGATGAGCAGTTCTTC.

The chain carries TRBV20-1 and TRBJ1-3, with 8 nucleotides matching TRBD1. The CDR3 consists of 14 residues. The V and J ends lost 1 base and 4 bases, in that order; junction bases with no gene match: 3. Germline CDR1 reads DFQATT; CDR2 reads SNEGSKA (reference sequence). This CDR3 is CSARGTGQGNTIYF. In nucleotides, the CDR3 is TGCAGTGCTAGAGGGACAGGGCAAGGAAACACCATATATTTT.

The CDR3 spells CSAPSGRARDTQYF. As DNA, the CDR3 is TGCAGTGCTCCTAGCGGGAGGGCCAGGGATACGCAGTATTTT. V and J are TRBV20-1 and TRBJ2-3; 12 bases line up with TRBD2. The germline V gene encodes CDR1 DFQATT and CDR2 SNEGSKA (reference sequence). The CDR3 totals 14 residues. V was pared by 5 bases and J by 6 bases, with 6 bases of the junction left unmatched.

This rearrangement joins TRBV12-3 or TRBV12-4 to TRBJ2-3; 7 nucleotides align to TRBD1. CDR3 length: 15 amino acids. V dropped 6 bases and J dropped 1; count of bases not matched to a gene: 7. CDR3 sequence reads: CASSGDREGTDTQYF. In DNA, the CDR3 is TGTGCCAGCAGCGGAGACAGGGAAGGCACAGATACGCAGTATTTT.

This chain uses TRBV12-3 or TRBV12-4 with TRBJ1-2; 8 bases line up with TRBD1. The V segment lost 7 bases and the J segment 5 bases; nucleotides outside the gene matches: 3. This CDR3 comprises 12 residues. CDR3 bases: TGTGCCAGCACCCGGACAGGGTATGGCTACACCTTC. Protein: CASTRTGYGYTF.

This clonotype was counted between two and nine times. V is TRBV20-1 and J is TRBJ1-1; D ambiguous. Trimming shortened V by 4 bases and J by 3 bases, and 3 bases separated the two germline ends. The CDR3 has 10 amino acids. The V gene's germline CDR1 is DFQATT and CDR2 SNEGSKA (reference sequence). The chain's CDR3 is CSAKYTEAFF. CDR3 nucleotides: TGCAGTGCTAAATACACTGAAGCTTTCTTT.

The chain is built from TRBV12-3 or TRBV12-4 and TRBJ2-5; D is unclear. Trimming took 6 bases from V and 2 from J, leaving 10 bases between them. The CDR3 has 13 residues. In nucleotides, the CDR3 is TGTGCCAGCAGACCGATTGGGCAAGAGACCCAGTACTTC. It specifies CASRPIGQETQYF.

There are many counts of this clonotype. This rearrangement joins TRBV7-6 to TRBJ2-5, with 9 positions matching TRBD2. This CDR3 spans 15 amino acids. Germline CDR1 SGHVS, CDR2 FNYEAQ. V lost 7 bases, J lost 2 bases, and 8 bases stayed unmatched. The CDR3 DNA reads as TGTGCCAGCATCTTTAGCGGGGGAACTCAAGAGACCCAGTACTTC. Its protein is CASIFSGGTQETQYF. The full variable domain, rest sourced from reference TRBV7-6 and TRBJ2-5, is GAGVSQSPRYKVTKRGQDVALRCDPISGHVSLYWYRQALGQGPEFLTYFNYEAQQDKSGLPNDRFSAERPEGSISTLTIQRTEQRDSAMYRCASIFSGGTQETQYFGPGTRLLVL.

This clonotype came up a few times. The chain couples TRBV29-1 to TRBJ2-2; 10 bases align to TRBD1. CDR1 is SQVTM and CDR2 is ANQGSEA in the germline V gene. V lost 3 bases to trimming and J lost 3 bases; unmatched junction nucleotides: 4. CDR3 length: 15 amino acids. In DNA, the CDR3 is TGCAGCGTTGAGACAGGGGGCCTCTACACCGGGGAGCTGTTTTTT. It codes for CSVETGGLYTGELFF.

This clonotype appeared a few times. V is TRBV20-1 and J is TRBJ2-5; perhaps TRBD2 as D (5 bases). The CDR3 length is 12 residues. The V and J ends lost 3 bases and 2 bases respectively, with 7 bases between them. Germline V gene sequence: CDR1 DFQATT, CDR2 SNEGSKA (reference sequence). In DNA, the CDR3 is TGCAGTGCTAGGGAGGTACAAGAGACCCAGTACTTC. Translated: CSAREVQETQYF.

The V gene is TRBV30, the J gene TRBJ2-5; the match to TRBD2 covers 12 bases. The CDR3 sequence is 16 residues long. Looked up from germline, CDR1 is GTSNPN and CDR2 is SVGIG (reference sequence). V dropped 4 bases and J dropped 4; count of bases not matched to a gene: 10. The CDR3 region is CAWTSGREGLGETQYF. DNA of the CDR3: TGTGCCTGGACTAGCGGGAGGGAGGGTCTGGGAGAGACCCAGTACTTC.

This clonotype has a handful of counts. The V gene is TRBV10-3, the J gene TRBJ2-5, with D perhaps given as TRBD1 or TRBD2 (5 bases each). With 9 bases removed from V and 3 bases from J, the gap between germline ends came to 14 bases. The germline V gene encodes CDR1 ENHRY and CDR2 SYGVKD. This CDR3 is 13 amino acids long. CDR3 in amino acids: CAMRGVGKETQYF. The CDR3 nucleotides read TGTGCCATGCGAGGGGTAGGGAAAGAGACCCAGTACTTC.

The V gene is TRBV6-6, the J gene TRBJ2-7, with TRBD2 as a possible D gene (5 bases). Per the germline V gene, CDR1 is MNHNY and CDR2 is SVGAGI (reference sequence). V was clipped by 3 bases and J by 3 bases, with 9 bases between them. CDR3 size: 13 residues. For the CDR3, the DNA is TGTGCCAGCAGTTATACTAGACTCTACGAGCAGTACTTC. Translating it yields CASSYTRLYEQYF.

V gene TRBV12-3 or TRBV12-4 combines with J gene TRBJ1-1; 7 bases agree with TRBD1. The CDR3 has 15 residues. V lost 5 bases to trimming and J lost 4 bases; unmatched junction nucleotides: 10. For the CDR3, the DNA is TGTGCCAGCAGTCCCCCCGGGGACAGTAGCACTGAAGCTTTCTTT. It codes for CASSPPGDSSTEAFF.

This chain joins TRBV6-5 and TRBJ2-1; 13 bases agree with TRBD2. The J segment lost 6 bases and the V segment lost 6 bases, leaving 8 bases of the junction unmatched. The CDR3 has 16 residues. Per the germline V gene, CDR1 is MNHEY and CDR2 is SVGAGI. This CDR3 is CASSLLAGGLLNEQFF. DNA of the CDR3: TGTGCCAGCAGCTTACTAGCGGGGGGGCTCCTCAATGAGCAGTTCTTC.

A few counts support this clonotype. This rearrangement joins TRBV10-3 to TRBJ2-5, with TRBD2 matching 7 bases. This CDR3 contains 14 residues. The trim removed 0 bases at V and 5 bases at J, leaving 3 bases unmatched. Germline loops: CDR1 ENHRY, CDR2 SYGVKD. As DNA, the CDR3 is TGTGCCATCAGTGAGTCGAGCGGGGTGGAGACCCAGTACTTC. Its translation: CAISESSGVETQYF.